The T cell receptor beta chain under discussion was sequenced for a study of T cell responses to AZD1222 COVID-19 vaccine. As concerns this clone: Its antigen is not known.

The table came from immunoSEQ multiplex PCR; TCRdb's copy has only in-frame clones and leaves some out. The data contain roughly 130,000 clones, 88% of them singletons. The study's findings and limits: Researchers report vaccine-associated CD4 TCRs spanning spike, with dominance at 160-218 and 743-854. There were mostly white British donors and more females than males, and clonal diversity was possibly underestimated. Spike-specific TCR breadth and depth were elevated following two AZD1222 doses.

Looked up from germline, CDR1 is SGHDT and CDR2 is YYEEEE. CDR3 length: 15 amino acids. Trimming removed 0 bases from V and 6 bases from J, with 15 bases in between. This chain joins TRBV5-6 and TRBJ1-2; a weak D match, TRBD1 (5 bases). This TCR derives from an adult in good health. The sample here was peripheral blood, taken on day 0 of MenACWY control vaccination. DNA for the CDR3: TGTGCCAGCAGCTTGGCGCAGGGAGGCCTTCATGGCTACACCTTC. It is translated as CASSLAQGGLHGYTF.